This entry lists 27 T cell receptor beta chains sequenced from one sample in a study of OX40 agonist ivuxolimab in advanced cancers. The library was made by the immunoSEQ multiplex PCR assay. TCRdb took this table from immuneACCESS and kept in-frame rearrangements with V and J called. Such tables lack part of the clones; where checked against another copy, unresolved V genes explain under half of the gap, and the rest is unexplained. Counted in this sample were about 51,000 clones; about four fifths of them appeared once. The top ten hold more than 2.5% of the sample. This specimen was CD4+ or CD8+ T cells sorted from blood, taken in a trial of the OX40 agonist ivuxolimab. The receptors originated from an adult with an advanced solid tumor such as melanoma, head and neck, liver or kidney cancer.

This clone was counted a single time. This rearrangement joins TRBV5-6 to TRBJ1-6, with 7 bases identical to TRBD1. The CDR3 sequence is 14 residues long. Germline V gene lookup returns CDR1 SGHDT and CDR2 YYEEEE. Trimming at V came to 3 bases and at J to 10 bases, leaving 7 bases not matched to a gene. CDR3 nucleotide sequence: TGTGCCAGCAGCTCTGACAGGGTCTACTCACCCCTCCACTTT. Translation gives CASSSDRVYSPLHF.

V and J are TRBV12-5 and TRBJ1-2; TRBD1 is a possible D gene (5 bases). In germline, CDR1 is LGHNT, CDR2 FRNRAP. CDR3 length: 13 residues. The V and J ends lost 2 bases and 4 bases respectively, with 8 bases between them. Here the CDR3 DNA reads TGTGCTAGTGGTTTGCAGGGTAGCTATGGCTACACCTTC. Protein product: CASGLQGSYGYTF.

J is TRBJ2-1 and V is TRBV6-6; 7 bases are shared with TRBD2. Germline CDR1 reads MNHNY; CDR2 reads SVGAGI (reference sequence). Trimming took 8 bases from V and 7 from J; bases not matched to a gene: 11. The CDR3 loop spans 14 amino acids. DNA for the CDR3: TGTGCCAGCGCAGCCGGGCAAGCGGGGAATGAGCAGTTCTTC. Its translation: CASAAGQAGNEQFF.

J is TRBJ2-5 and V is TRBV6-5; 9 bases are shared with TRBD1. Losses at the gene ends were 5 bases for V and 7 bases for J; bases not matched to a gene: 5. The CDR3 runs to 13 residues. The germline V gene encodes CDR1 MNHEY and CDR2 SVGAGI. CDR3 sequence reads: CASSLDRGGTQYF. The CDR3 coding sequence is TGTGCCAGCAGTCTGGACAGGGGAGGGACCCAGTACTTC.

The chain employs TRBV10-3 and TRBJ1-4; possible D gene TRBD1, 5 bases. V was clipped by 7 bases and J by 4 bases, with 13 bases between them. The CDR3 spans 14 residues. Germline values: CDR1 ENHRY, CDR2 SYGVKD. The CDR3 is CAIKEGTGNEKLFF. CDR3 DNA sequence: TGTGCCATCAAAGAAGGGACGGGTAATGAAAAACTGTTTTTT.

This sequence joins TRBV18 and TRBJ1-1, with D possibly being TRBD1 (5 bases). Trimming shortened V by 0 bases and J by 6 bases, and 14 bases separated the two germline ends. The CDR3 is made up of 15 amino acids. Germline assignment: CDR1 KGHSH and CDR2 LQKENI. The DNA of the CDR3 is TGTGCCAGCTCACCACCGTCAGGGCCCAGCGCTGAAGCTTTCTTT. Its protein product is CASSPPSGPSAEAFF.

The chain employs TRBV7-2 and TRBJ1-1; D is uncertain. Germline CDR1 reads SGHTA; CDR2 reads FQGNSA. This CDR3 spans 13 amino acids. V dropped 0 bases and J dropped 6 bases, with 8 bases sitting between them. CDR3 nucleotides: TGTGCCAGCAGCTTAGCGAGGGAGGCTGAAGCTTTCTTT. Amino acids: CASSLAREAEAFF.

The chain links TRBV29-1 to TRBJ2-1; 8 bases agree with TRBD2. Trimming at V came to 6 bases and at J to 6 bases, leaving 13 bases not matched to a gene. The CDR3 has 15 residues. CDR1 is SQVTM, CDR2 ANQGSEA, per germline. CDR3 sequence (DNA): TGCAGCGTGAGGACCGGGACTAGTGTAGGCAATGAGCAGTTCTTC. Amino acids: CSVRTGTSVGNEQFF.

This clone occurred once. The V and J genes are TRBV19 and TRBJ1-5; TRBD1 might be the D (5 bases). The CDR3 sequence is 14 residues long. Looked up from germline, CDR1 is LNHDA and CDR2 is SQIVND (reference sequence). The V end was cut by 5 bases, the J end by 4 bases, with 12 bases between. CDR3 loop: CASSGTGGNQPQHF. The CDR3 nucleotides are TGTGCCAGTAGTGGGACGGGGGGTAATCAGCCCCAGCATTTT.

CDR3 sequence (DNA): TGTGCCAGCAGCTCAGGACAGGGGGCATTCAATGAGCAGTTCTTC. Its translation is CASSSGQGAFNEQFF. This sequence joins TRBV11-3 and TRBJ2-1, with 11 positions matching TRBD1. The V gene end was trimmed by 4 bases and the J gene end by 6 bases; junction bases not matched to a gene: 5. The CDR3 is 15 residues long. CDR1 is SGHNT and CDR2 is YENEEA in the germline V gene. The full variable domain, its missing parts supplied by reference TRBV11-3 and TRBJ2-1, is EAGVVQSPRYKIIEKKQPVAFWCNPISGHNTLYWYLQNLGQGPELLIRYENEEAVDDSQLPKDRFSAERLKGVDSTLKIQPAELGDSAVYLCASSSGQGAFNEQFFGPGTRLTVL.

This clone appeared a few times. The gene calls are TRBV4-2 and TRBJ1-6; 8 bases line up with TRBD1. With 0 bases clipped from V and 10 bases from J, the junction kept 5 bases outside the gene matches. The CDR3 is 15 amino acids. The germline gives CDR1 LGHNA, CDR2 YNFKEQ. The CDR3 bases are TGTGCCAGCAGCCAAGAATCCACAGGGGGATCACCCCTCCACTTT. Amino acids: CASSQESTGGSPLHF.

This clone was observed a single time. The chain carries TRBV2 and TRBJ2-1; D perhaps matches TRBD1 (6 bases). V gave up 8 bases and J gave up 3 bases, with 11 bases separating them. Germline V CDR1 and CDR2: SNHLY, FYNNEI. This CDR3 comprises 13 residues. CDR3 residues: CASGTDSYNEQFF. CDR3 nucleotide sequence: TGTGCCAGCGGTACGGACAGCTACAATGAGCAGTTCTTC.

The J gene is TRBJ2-5, the V gene TRBV7-2, with 11 bases identical to TRBD2. This CDR3 region has 17 residues. V lost 0 bases and J lost 2; bases outside the gene matches: 5. Germline CDR1 and CDR2: SGHTA and FQGNSA. CDR3 region: CASSLAGTSGPQETQYF. The CDR3 DNA reads TGTGCCAGCAGCTTAGCCGGGACTAGCGGCCCTCAAGAGACCCAGTACTTC. Combining the CDR3 with reference TRBV7-2 and TRBJ2-5 gives the whole variable domain GAGVSQSPSNKVTEKGKDVELRCDPISGHTALYWYRQSLGQGLEFLIYFQGNSAPDKSGLPSDRFSAERTGGSVSTLTIQRTQQEDSAVYLCASSLAGTSGPQETQYFGPGTRLLVL.

This clone has a handful of counts. V gene TRBV19 combines with J gene TRBJ1-6, with 7 positions matching TRBD1. The CDR3 loop spans 17 amino acids. The germline CDR1 and CDR2 sequences are LNHDA and SQIVND (reference sequence). V lost 5 bases, J lost 7 bases, and 14 bases stayed unmatched. CDR3 coding DNA: TGTGCCAGTAGTGTGCGACAGGGACCTTCCCAGAATTCACCCCTCCACTTT. Its translation: CASSVRQGPSQNSPLHF.

The chain links TRBV5-6 to TRBJ1-4; no reliable D call. V was clipped by 0 bases and J by 8 bases, with 14 bases between them. Germline CDR1 SGHDT, CDR2 YYEEEE. The CDR3 sequence is 15 residues long. This CDR3 reads CASSLDGISREKLFF. In DNA, the CDR3 is TGTGCCAGCAGCTTGGACGGTATAAGTCGGGAAAAACTGTTTTTT.

A note on this clone: Other DNA sequences from this sample encode an identical CDR3 as well. The gene calls are TRBV5-1 and TRBJ1-4; D possibly corresponds to TRBD1 (6 bases). The V gene lost 0 bases and the J gene lost 4 bases, with 10 bases spanning the gap. CDR1 and CDR2 from the germline V gene are SGHRS and YFSETQ. The CDR3 covers 15 residues. The CDR3 reads CASSLGGGGNEKLFF. The CDR3 DNA reads TGCGCCAGCAGCTTGGGCGGAGGGGGTAATGAAAAACTGTTTTTT.

The rearrangement uses TRBV2 and TRBJ1-5; 9 nucleotides match TRBD1. The germline CDR1 and CDR2 sequences are SNHLY and FYNNEI. The CDR3 has 14 amino acids. V was pared by 4 bases and J by 2 bases, with 0 bases of the junction left unmatched. CDR3 sequence: CASSGTGGNQPQHF. The CDR3 nucleotides are TGTGCCAGCAGTGGGACAGGGGGCAATCAGCCCCAGCATTTT.

The chain recombines TRBV14 with TRBJ1-1; weak D call: TRBD1 (5 bases). Germline V gene lookup returns CDR1 SGHDN and CDR2 FVKESK. V dropped 3 bases and J dropped 4 bases, with 9 bases sitting between them. The CDR3 covers 13 residues. The CDR3: CASSHKGRTEAFF. As DNA, the CDR3 is TGTGCCAGCAGCCACAAGGGGCGCACTGAAGCTTTCTTT.

This chain connects TRBV6-5 to TRBJ1-3; TRBD1 agrees at 7 bases. This CDR3 spans 13 amino acids. The ends lost 7 bases at V and 1 base at J; junction bases unmatched: 1. CDR1 and CDR2 from the germline V gene are MNHEY and SVGAGI. In nucleotides, the CDR3 is TGTGCCAGCACCAGGGGGTCTGGAAACACCATATATTTT. It yields the protein CASTRGSGNTIYF.

The genes are TRBV15 and TRBJ2-4; D is ambiguous. The germline CDR1 and CDR2 sequences are LNHNV and YYDKDF (reference sequence). The CDR3 consists of 11 residues. Trimming removed 5 bases from V and 11 bases from J, with 10 bases in between. CDR3: CATSGGVVQYF. CDR3 DNA: TGTGCCACCAGCGGTGGGGTCGTTCAGTACTTC. The variable domain in full, with the rest retrieved from reference TRBV15 and TRBJ2-4, is DAMVIQNPRYQVTQFGKPVTLSCSQTLNHNVMYWYQQKSSQAPKLLFHYYDKDFNNEADTPDNFQSRRPNTSFCFLDIRSPGLGDTAMYLCATSGGVVQYFGAGTRLSVL.

V is TRBV29-1 and J is TRBJ1-4, with no clear D. The CDR3 spans 14 residues. Trimming took off 1 base at V and 8 bases at J, with 14 bases between the two ends. Germline V gives CDR1 SQVTM, CDR2 ANQGSEA. CDR3 bases: TGCAGCGTTGAAGGTGGAACGGAACCCGAAAAACTGTTTTTT. Translating it yields CSVEGGTEPEKLFF.

The chain is built from TRBV19 and TRBJ2-1; 8 bases fit TRBD2. Germline lookup yields CDR1 LNHDA and CDR2 SQIVND (reference sequence). V gave up 9 bases and J gave up 3 bases; unmatched junction bases: 4. The length of the CDR3 is 13 residues. The CDR3 loop reads CASGGALYNEQFF. The CDR3 DNA reads TGTGCCAGCGGGGGGGCTCTCTACAATGAGCAGTTCTTC.

This clone was picked up one time. The CDR3: CASSPPGRDETQYF. In nucleotides, the CDR3 is TGTGCCAGCTCACCACCGGGGAGGGATGAGACCCAGTACTTC. The V call is TRBV18, the J call TRBJ2-5; 7 bases agree with TRBD2. The V gene end was trimmed by 0 bases and the J gene end by 5 bases; junction bases not matched to a gene: 3. Germline V lookup: CDR1 KGHSH, CDR2 LQKENI. CDR3 length: 14 residues.

The rearrangement joins TRBV7-6 to TRBJ1-3; no clear D. The CDR3 sequence is 16 residues long. Trimming took 1 base from V and 0 from J, leaving 10 bases between them. Germline loops: CDR1 SGHVS, CDR2 FNYEAQ. The DNA for the CDR3 is TGTGCCAGCAGCTTAGGGGTTCTTAACTCTGGAAACACCATATATTTT. Translated: CASSLGVLNSGNTIYF.

This chain joins TRBV27 and TRBJ1-2; possible D gene TRBD1, 6 bases. This CDR3 has 15 residues. CDR1 MNHEY and CDR2 SMNVEV come from the germline V gene (reference sequence). Between the trimmed V and J ends, which lost 3 bases and 3 bases, there was a span of 14 bases. CDR3 nucleotide sequence: TGTGCCAGCAGTTTCATCAGGGGCGGACACTATGGCTACACCTTC. Protein product: CASSFIRGGHYGYTF.

V is TRBV19 and J is TRBJ1-2; D gene ambiguous. The germline V gene encodes CDR1 LNHDA and CDR2 SQIVND (reference sequence). V was clipped by 6 bases and J by 2 bases, with 10 bases between them. The CDR3 is 13 residues long. The CDR3 loop reads CASSPDGNYGYTF. CDR3 nucleotide sequence: TGTGCCAGTAGCCCAGACGGAAACTATGGCTACACCTTC.

The chain links TRBV10-1 to TRBJ2-3; unclear D gene. The ends were cut back, 4 bases at V and 0 bases at J, with 11 bases in the middle. The CDR3 spans 15 residues. CDR1 and CDR2 (germline): WNHNN, SYGVQD (reference sequence). CDR3 DNA: TGCGCCAGCAGTGCGGACCAGTCTAGCACAGATACGCAGTATTTT. Its protein product is CASSADQSSTDTQYF.